The 25 T cell receptor beta chains below all came from one sample that was sequenced in a study of blood T cell repertoires in COVID-19. Assay used: immunoSEQ multiplex PCR; TCRdb lists only in-frame clones, some missing. The sample lists about 380,000 clones, 85% occurring once. Sequencing was performed on peripheral blood. The receptors originated from a young woman with acute or convalescent COVID-19.

This chain links TRBV6-4 with TRBJ2-7; 8 bases agree with TRBD2. There are 15 residues in the CDR3. Germline CDR1 MRHNA, CDR2 SNTAGT. V trimming: 3 bases; J trimming: 0 bases; junction bases outside the gene matches: 4. The CDR3 spells CASSDESGGSYEQYF. The CDR3 coding sequence is TGTGCCAGCAGTGATGAGAGCGGGGGCTCCTACGAGCAGTACTTC.

The chain joins TRBV28 to TRBJ1-4; TRBD1 might be the D (5 bases). With 5 bases removed from V and 8 bases from J, the gap between germline ends came to 18 bases. CDR3 length: 15 residues. Germline V lookup: CDR1 MDHEN, CDR2 SYDVKM. The CDR3 DNA reads TGTGCCAGCAGTCTCGAGACAGTCAGGAGCGAAAAACTGTTTTTT. This sequence encodes CASSLETVRSEKLFF.

The chain has TRBV6-5 and TRBJ1-5; tentative D call: TRBD1 (6 bases). Germline CDR1 MNHEY, CDR2 SVGAGI. This CDR3 region has 15 residues. Trimming removed 6 bases from V and 1 base from J, with 13 bases in between. Here the CDR3 reads CASRLQGQSNQPQHF. In DNA form, the CDR3 reads TGTGCCAGCAGACTCCAAGGACAGAGCAATCAGCCCCAGCATTTT.

The chain joins TRBV14 to TRBJ2-5; D perhaps matches TRBD2 (5 bases). Germline assignment: CDR1 SGHDN and CDR2 FVKESK. This CDR3 comprises 13 residues. The germline V and J ends were trimmed by 5 bases and 5 bases, with 12 bases remaining between them. Here the CDR3 reads CASSTPGGETQYF. The CDR3 bases are TGTGCCAGCAGCACCCCAGGCGGGGAGACCCAGTACTTC.

This chain joins TRBV6-5 and TRBJ1-5, with 7 bases matching TRBD1. J was trimmed by 5 bases and V by 6 bases; bases with no gene match: 7. Germline CDR1 is MNHEY and CDR2 is SVGAGI. This CDR3 is built from 14 residues. The CDR3 spells CASSTTGNDQPQHF. CDR3 nucleotide sequence: TGTGCCAGCAGCACGACAGGGAACGATCAGCCCCAGCATTTT.

The J gene is TRBJ1-5, the V gene TRBV9; no clear D. The germline V gene has CDR1 SGDLS and CDR2 YYNGEE. The CDR3 has 13 amino acids. V lost 4 bases to trimming and J lost 7 bases, with 12 bases between them. CDR3 protein: CASSTFSGQPQHF. The DNA for the CDR3 is TGTGCCAGCAGCACCTTCTCGGGACAGCCCCAGCATTTT.

This clone is labeled as medium-sized (0.01 to 0.1%). V is TRBV4-2 and J is TRBJ2-7; the D is unclear. Germline loops: CDR1 LGHNA, CDR2 YNFKEQ. The CDR3 covers 15 residues. V was pared by 1 base and J by 0 bases, with 10 bases between. The CDR3 loop reads CASSQGASTSYEQYF. CDR3 DNA sequence: TGTGCCAGCAGCCAAGGGGCGTCTACCTCCTACGAGCAGTACTTC.

This clone was detected only a few times. V and J are TRBV5-6 and TRBJ1-2, with 7 positions matching TRBD1. This CDR3 comprises 14 residues. Germline lookup yields CDR1 SGHDT and CDR2 YYEEEE. The junction had 4 bases not matched to a gene; V was cut back by 4 bases and J by 1 base. The CDR3 region is CASSHGTDNYGYTF. DNA for the CDR3: TGTGCCAGCAGCCACGGGACAGATAACTATGGCTACACCTTC.

The chain joins TRBV28 to TRBJ1-2, with TRBD1 identical over 9 bases. Germline CDR1 MDHEN, CDR2 SYDVKM. J was trimmed by 5 bases and V by 5 bases; bases with no gene match: 15. The CDR3 is 17 residues long. The CDR3 is CASSDPWDRVFWYGYTF. CDR3 sequence (DNA): TGTGCCAGCAGTGACCCCTGGGACAGGGTTTTTTGGTATGGCTACACCTTC.

The V and J genes are TRBV5-1 and TRBJ2-5; tentatively, D is TRBD1 (5 bases). The CDR3 consists of 15 residues. Trimming stripped 4 bases from V and 5 bases from J, with 18 bases between. The germline V gene encodes CDR1 SGHRS and CDR2 YFSETQ. CDR3 sequence reads: CASSPDSRGLETQYF. For the CDR3, the DNA is TGCGCCAGCAGCCCCGACAGCCGTGGGCTGGAGACCCAGTACTTC.

The chain employs TRBV7-6 and TRBJ2-1; 10 bases agree with TRBD2. The germline CDR1 and CDR2 sequences are SGHVS and FNYEAQ. Trimming cost V 3 bases and J 0 bases; bases outside gene matches: 5. The CDR3 sequence is 17 residues long. The CDR3 here is CASSLGPSGGSYNEQFF. The CDR3 nucleotides are TGTGCCAGCAGCTTGGGACCTAGCGGGGGCTCCTACAATGAGCAGTTCTTC.

The chain combines TRBV10-3 with TRBJ2-3, with D perhaps TRBD1 (5 bases). Germline loops: CDR1 ENHRY, CDR2 SYGVKD. There are 15 residues in the CDR3. Trimming removed 2 bases at V and 2 bases at J, with 11 bases between. As DNA, the CDR3 is TGTGCCATCAGTGAGGACATGACAGTCACAGATACGCAGTATTTT. Protein product: CAISEDMTVTDTQYF.

This clone has only a few counts. V is TRBV7-9 and J is TRBJ1-1; 7 bases are a match to TRBD1. V lost 5 bases, J lost 5 bases, and 8 bases stayed unmatched. The length of the CDR3 is 14 residues. From germline, CDR1 is SEHNR and CDR2 FQNEAQ (reference sequence). CDR3: CASSPNRGGTEAFF. CDR3 DNA sequence: TGTGCCAGCAGCCCGAACAGGGGTGGGACTGAAGCTTTCTTT.

V is TRBV9 and J is TRBJ2-3, with D tentatively TRBD2 (7 bases). Trimming removed 3 bases from V and 0 bases from J, with 14 bases in between. CDR3 size: 16 residues. Germline V gene data show CDR1 as SGDLS and CDR2 as YYNGEE. The chain's CDR3 is CASSGGGRESTDTQYF. As DNA, the CDR3 is TGTGCCAGCAGCGGGGGGGGCCGAGAGAGCACAGATACGCAGTATTTT.

The V call is TRBV30, the J call TRBJ1-2; D might be TRBD1 (6 bases). The V end lost 0 bases, the J end lost 8 bases, and 13 bases lay between the germline ends. The CDR3 is 13 amino acids. Germline V gene data show CDR1 as GTSNPN and CDR2 as SVGIG (reference sequence). The DNA of the CDR3 is TGTGCCTGGAGTGTATTGTCCAGGGGCGGCTACACCTTC. Encoded protein: CAWSVLSRGGYTF.

The DNA for the CDR3 is TGTGCCAGCAGCTTAGGTACGGGACAGGGTTTTAATGAGCAGTTCTTC. It encodes CASSLGTGQGFNEQFF. V and J are TRBV11-2 and TRBJ2-1; 9 bases fit TRBD1. The CDR3 consists of 16 residues. V trimming: 1 base; J trimming: 7 bases; junction bases outside the gene matches: 8. Germline V CDR1 and CDR2: SGHAT, FQNNGV.

The J gene is TRBJ1-5, the V gene TRBV18, with TRBD1 matching over 8 bases. The germline CDR1 and CDR2 sequences are KGHSH and LQKENI. The ends lost 5 bases at V and 5 bases at J; junction bases unmatched: 5. The CDR3 contains 14 residues. The chain's CDR3 is CASSTTGEDQPQHF. CDR3 nucleotide sequence: TGTGCCAGCTCAACGACAGGGGAGGATCAGCCCCAGCATTTT.

V is TRBV25-1 and J is TRBJ2-2; the D gene is possibly TRBD1 (5 bases). The CDR3 runs to 14 residues. Germline-derived CDR1 and CDR2 are MGHDK and SYGVNS. The germline V and J ends were trimmed by 6 bases and 2 bases, with 10 bases remaining between them. CDR3 DNA sequence: TGTGCCAGCAGACCAGGGCCTAACACCGGGGAGCTGTTTTTT. Protein: CASRPGPNTGELFF.

The chain has TRBV9 and TRBJ2-5; 11 bases align to TRBD2. Trimming at V came to 0 bases and at J to 3 bases, leaving 1 base not matched to a gene. Looked up from germline, CDR1 is SGDLS and CDR2 is YYNGEE. The CDR3 spans 15 residues. The CDR3 loop reads CASSVAGLAEETQYF. The CDR3 DNA reads as TGTGCCAGCAGCGTAGCGGGACTAGCGGAAGAGACCCAGTACTTC.

The chain links TRBV30 to TRBJ1-5, with 9 bases aligning to TRBD1. With V trimmed by 0 bases and J by 5 bases, 5 bases remained unmatched. The CDR3 is made up of 15 amino acids. Germline CDR1 reads GTSNPN; CDR2 reads SVGIG (reference sequence). CDR3 protein: CAWSVGTGKDQPQHF. CDR3 bases: TGTGCCTGGAGTGTAGGGACAGGGAAGGATCAGCCCCAGCATTTT. The complete variable domain, with remaining parts taken from reference TRBV30 and TRBJ1-5, reads SQTIHQWPATLVQPVGSPLSLECTVEGTSNPNLYWYRQAAGRGLQLLFYSVGIGQISSEVPQNLSASRPQDRQFILSSKKLLLSDSGFYLCAWSVGTGKDQPQHFGDGTRLSIL.

This clone has at least ten counts. Distinct nucleotide sequences in the sample also encode this CDR3. V usage is TRBV3-1 (or the pseudogene TRBV3-2) and J usage is TRBJ2-3; 9 bases are shared with TRBD2. V lost 4 bases to trimming and J lost 4 bases; unmatched junction nucleotides: 9. This CDR3 has 16 residues. The germline V gene encodes CDR1 LGHDT and CDR2 YNNKEL (reference sequence). The CDR3 reads CASSRSGRGGPDTQYF. CDR3 sequence (DNA): TGTGCCAGCAGCCGATCTGGGCGGGGGGGCCCAGATACGCAGTATTTT.

The genes are TRBV4-1 and TRBJ1-3; D remains unclear. The CDR3 covers 15 residues. Trimming left V 5 bases short and J 2 bases short, with 13 bases between. CDR1 is MGHRA and CDR2 is YSYEKL in the germline V gene. The CDR3 DNA sequence: TGCGCCAGCAGCGTGGAGGGAGGAACTGGAAACACCATATATTTT. This translates into CASSVEGGTGNTIYF.

This chain connects TRBV29-1 to TRBJ1-1; D perhaps matches TRBD1 (6 bases). This CDR3 spans 13 amino acids. Between the trimmed V and J ends, which lost 7 bases and 4 bases, there was a span of 16 bases. Germline V gene data show CDR1 as SQVTM and CDR2 as ANQGSEA. This chain's CDR3 is CSAWSRGGTEAFF. For the CDR3, the DNA is TGCAGCGCCTGGTCCAGGGGCGGCACTGAAGCTTTCTTT.

J is TRBJ1-1 and V is TRBV3-1 (or the pseudogene TRBV3-2); 7 bases line up with TRBD1. CDR1 is LGHDT, CDR2 YNNKEL, per germline (reference sequence). The junction had 8 bases not matched to a gene; V was cut back by 3 bases and J by 1 base. CDR3 length: 16 residues. DNA of the CDR3: TGTGCCAGCAGCCACCTATCGGGACAGAAGAACACTGAAGCTTTCTTT. Translating it yields CASSHLSGQKNTEAFF.

This sequence joins TRBV9 and TRBJ1-2; no definite D call. V was pared by 1 base and J by 4 bases, with 14 bases between. In germline, CDR1 is SGDLS, CDR2 YYNGEE. The CDR3 runs to 15 residues. The CDR3, as DNA: TGTGCCAGCAGCGTACGGGAGTTTCCCTCCTATGGCTACACCTTC. Its protein product is CASSVREFPSYGYTF.